The present TCR beta chain was sequenced within a study of cytomegalovirus exposure and HLA in healthy donors. Study at large: Researchers found that less than 90% of under 450 genotyped donors fell within the Caucasian-associated ancestry cluster.

The PCR ran on 60 Vbeta and 13 Jbeta primers. Data came from immunoSEQ multiplex PCR; TCRdb stores just in-frame clones and leaves some out. Among around 150,000 clones listed, around four fifths were seen once. Of note for this clone: Its antigen is as yet unknown.

General study results and limits: In a later analysis, at a false discovery rate of 0.05, roughly 18,000 TCR beta sequences were associated with HLA alleles.

V lost 4 bases and J lost 5; bases outside the gene matches: 2. This CDR3 contains 13 residues. Germline V gene data show CDR1 as MNHNS and CDR2 as SASEGT. Sequencing input: PBMCs. This TCR was sampled from a woman aged 18-29 years in good health and CMV-seronegative. The chain uses TRBV6-1 and TRBJ2-7, with TRBD1 identical over 10 bases. The CDR3 reads CASSGDRGHEQYF. CDR3 DNA sequence: TGTGCCAGCAGTGGGGACAGGGGCCACGAGCAGTACTTC.